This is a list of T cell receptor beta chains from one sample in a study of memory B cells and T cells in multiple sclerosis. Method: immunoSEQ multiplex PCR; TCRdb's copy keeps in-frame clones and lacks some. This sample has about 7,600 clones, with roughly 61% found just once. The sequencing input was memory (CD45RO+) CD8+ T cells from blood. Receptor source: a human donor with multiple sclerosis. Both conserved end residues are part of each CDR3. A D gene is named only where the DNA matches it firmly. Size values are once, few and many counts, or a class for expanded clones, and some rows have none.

cdr3_nt: TGTGCCAGCGGACAGGGACCGAGCTCCTACAATGAGCAGTTCTTC
cdr3_aa: CASGQGPSSYNEQFF
clone_size: -
v_call: TRBV6-1
d_call: TRBD1
j_call: TRBJ2-1

cdr3_nt: TGTGCCAGCAGTTACGGGGCGGGAGGGCCGGGAGAGCAGTACTTC
cdr3_aa: CASSYGAGGPGEQYF
clone_size: -
v_call: TRBV6-5
d_call: TRBD2
j_call: TRBJ2-7

cdr3_nt: TGTGTCAGGAGGGGGACCAACAAAAACATTCAGTACTTC
cdr3_aa: CVRRGTNKNIQYF
clone_size: -
v_call: TRBV6-6
d_call: -
j_call: TRBJ2-4

cdr3_nt: TGTGCCAGCAGCTTTAGGGCAGGGACAGATACGCAGTATTTT
cdr3_aa: CASSFRAGTDTQYF
clone_size: few
v_call: TRBV5-4
d_call: -
j_call: TRBJ2-3

cdr3_nt: TGTGCCAGCAGTTCCGGACTAGCGGAAGAGACCCAGTACTTC
cdr3_aa: CASSSGLAEETQYF
clone_size: few
v_call: TRBV28
d_call: TRBD2
j_call: TRBJ2-5

cdr3_nt: TGTGCCAGCAGCTTCCGGGCGGGAGAATCCAAAAACATTCAGTACTTC
cdr3_aa: CASSFRAGESKNIQYF
clone_size: few
v_call: TRBV9
d_call: TRBD2
j_call: TRBJ2-4

cdr3_nt: TGTGCCAGAAGCCCGGACAGGGTTTGGAACACTGAAGCTTTCTTT
cdr3_aa: CARSPDRVWNTEAFF
clone_size: few
v_call: TRBV5-3
d_call: TRBD1
j_call: TRBJ1-1

cdr3_nt: TGTGCCACCAGCAGAGATGGTAGCCCCACAGATACGCAGTATTTT
cdr3_aa: CATSRDGSPTDTQYF
clone_size: -
v_call: TRBV15
d_call: -
j_call: TRBJ2-3

cdr3_nt: TGTGCCAGCTCAACGAATCAGGGGGCGTTGACAGATACGCAGTATTTT
cdr3_aa: CASSTNQGALTDTQYF
clone_size: once
v_call: TRBV18
d_call: TRBD1
j_call: TRBJ2-3

cdr3_nt: TGTGCCAGCAGCCCTTCGACTAGACCGGGGAGGGATACGCAGTATTTT
cdr3_aa: CASSPSTRPGRDTQYF
clone_size: -
v_call: TRBV7-8
d_call: -
j_call: TRBJ2-3

cdr3_nt: TGTGCCAGCAACATTCTTCTCCAGGGTACCTACGAGCAGTACTTC
cdr3_aa: CASNILLQGTYEQYF
clone_size: few
v_call: TRBV6-1
d_call: -
j_call: TRBJ2-7

cdr3_nt: TGTGCCAGCAGCTCTGGGACAAACGCTTATGGCTACACCTTC
cdr3_aa: CASSSGTNAYGYTF
clone_size: few
v_call: TRBV13
d_call: -
j_call: TRBJ1-2

cdr3_nt: TGTGCCAGCACTGACTATTCACCCCTCCACTTT
cdr3_aa: CASTDYSPLHF
clone_size: -
v_call: TRBV6-1
d_call: -
j_call: TRBJ1-6

cdr3_nt: TGCGCCAGCAGCCAAGAAAGAACATCGAAGACTGAAGCTTTCTTT
cdr3_aa: CASSQERTSKTEAFF
clone_size: few
v_call: TRBV4-1
d_call: -
j_call: TRBJ1-1

cdr3_nt: TGTGCCACCTCCCCGGGACAGACCTACGAGCAGTACTTC
cdr3_aa: CATSPGQTYEQYF
clone_size: medium-sized
v_call: TRBV15
d_call: TRBD1
j_call: TRBJ2-7

cdr3_nt: TGTGCCAGCAGGTTGGATTCGGCCGGGGAGCTGTTTTTT
cdr3_aa: CASRLDSAGELFF
clone_size: -
v_call: TRBV5-4
d_call: -
j_call: TRBJ2-2

cdr3_nt: TGTGCCTGGACCCCTGGACTACAATACAATGAGCAGTTCTTC
cdr3_aa: CAWTPGLQYNEQFF
clone_size: -
v_call: TRBV30
d_call: -
j_call: TRBJ2-1

cdr3_nt: TGTGCCAGCAGTGACTGGGACAGCCGTTCCTACGAGCAGTACTTC
cdr3_aa: CASSDWDSRSYEQYF
clone_size: -
v_call: TRBV6-1
d_call: TRBD1
j_call: TRBJ2-7

cdr3_nt: TGTGCCAGCAGTTCGACAGGGGTCTACGAGCAGTACTTC
cdr3_aa: CASSSTGVYEQYF
clone_size: few
v_call: TRBV6-6
d_call: TRBD1
j_call: TRBJ2-7

cdr3_nt: TGTGCCAGCAGTGCCGCAGGGGGAAATTCACCCCTCCACTTT
cdr3_aa: CASSAAGGNSPLHF
clone_size: few
v_call: TRBV6-4
d_call: TRBD1
j_call: TRBJ1-6

cdr3_nt: TGTGCCAGCAGTCTCAGGACAGGGGGCTCCTACGAGCAGTACTTC
cdr3_aa: CASSLRTGGSYEQYF
clone_size: -
v_call: TRBV27
d_call: TRBD1
j_call: TRBJ2-7

cdr3_nt: TGTGCCACCCCAGGCCGTGGCAGGAACAATAGCAATCAGCCCCAGCATTTT
cdr3_aa: CATPGRGRNNSNQPQHF
clone_size: -
v_call: TRBV15
d_call: -
j_call: TRBJ1-5